These 17 T cell receptor beta chains originate from one sample sequenced in a study of control samples from healthy donors and cancer patients. The method was immunoSEQ multiplex PCR; TCRdb's version includes in-frame clones alone and lacks a portion of them. There are 90,000 to 150,000 clones in the sample; around 89% occur only once, and almost 40% lies in the top ten. What was sequenced was blood. The receptor set was obtained from a man in his fifties in good health.

This chain joins TRBV19 and TRBJ1-2; D remains unclear. Germline assignment: CDR1 LNHDA and CDR2 SQIVND (reference sequence). This CDR3 is built from 13 residues. Trimming removed 5 bases at V and 0 bases at J, with 7 bases between. The DNA for the CDR3 is TGTGCCAGTAGTCATGGGTCTAACTATGGCTACACCTTC. Amino acids: CASSHGSNYGYTF.

The chain links TRBV27 to TRBJ1-1; 9 nucleotides agree with TRBD1. V lost 5 bases, J lost 2 bases, and 6 bases stayed unmatched. The germline V gene has CDR1 MNHEY and CDR2 SMNVEV (reference sequence). This CDR3 region has 15 residues. CDR3 bases: TGTGCCAGCAGTGCGGGGACAGGGAAAAACACTGAAGCTTTCTTT. Translating it yields CASSAGTGKNTEAFF.

V is TRBV4-1 and J is TRBJ1-1; 8 bases align to TRBD1. Germline V gene data show CDR1 as MGHRA and CDR2 as YSYEKL. The CDR3 has 14 amino acids. V lost 5 bases, J lost 3 bases, and 5 bases stayed unmatched. CDR3 protein: CASSGRGLYTEAFF. The DNA for the CDR3 is TGCGCCAGCAGCGGCAGGGGGCTTTACACTGAAGCTTTCTTT.

This sequence joins TRBV5-1 and TRBJ1-4; D gene ambiguous. This CDR3 is 16 amino acids long. Looked up from germline, CDR1 is SGHRS and CDR2 is YFSETQ. The V gene lost 0 bases and the J gene lost 6 bases, with 15 bases spanning the gap. CDR3: CASSLDPPGPYEKLFF. For the CDR3, the DNA is TGCGCCAGCAGCTTGGATCCACCAGGACCTTATGAAAAACTGTTTTTT.

The chain joins TRBV6-5 to TRBJ1-5; possible D gene TRBD1, 6 bases. Germline-derived CDR1 and CDR2 are MNHEY and SVGAGI. The length of the CDR3 is 13 residues. V gave up 8 bases and J gave up 6 bases, with 14 bases separating them. The CDR3 nucleotides read TGTGCCAGCCAGGGGAGCGTTCTTCAGCCCCAGCATTTT. Its protein product is CASQGSVLQPQHF.

The gene calls are TRBV7-2 and TRBJ1-1, with 8 bases fitting TRBD1. The V gene end was trimmed by 6 bases and the J gene end by 0 bases; junction bases not matched to a gene: 12. Germline CDR1 is SGHTA and CDR2 is FQGNSA. The CDR3 is 17 amino acids. DNA of the CDR3: TGTGCCAGCAGGGGGACAGGAGAAGTTACCATGAACACTGAAGCTTTCTTT. Amino acids: CASRGTGEVTMNTEAFF.

This chain connects TRBV19 to TRBJ2-2; a weak D match, TRBD2 (6 bases). The germline V and J ends were trimmed by 5 bases and 1 base, with 11 bases remaining between them. Germline V gene sequence: CDR1 LNHDA, CDR2 SQIVND (reference sequence). The CDR3 is made up of 15 amino acids. The CDR3 DNA reads as TGTGCCAGTAGTTGGGGGGACGAGAACACCGGGGAGCTGTTTTTT. It specifies CASSWGDENTGELFF. The full variable domain, with the rest looked up from reference TRBV19 and TRBJ2-2, is DGGITQSPKYLFRKEGQNVTLSCEQNLNHDAMYWYRQDPGQGLRLIYYSQIVNDFQKGDIAEGYSVSREKKESFPLTVTSAQKNPTAFYLCASSWGDENTGELFFGEGSRLTVL.

This clone showed up just a few times. The rearrangement links TRBV9 to TRBJ1-2; D remains unclear. The germline V gene encodes CDR1 SGDLS and CDR2 YYNGEE. This CDR3 contains 14 residues. Trimming took 4 bases from V and 1 from J, leaving 11 bases between them. CDR3 coding DNA: TGTGCCAGCAGCCGCCGAGAGGTTAACTATGGCTACACCTTC. Amino acids: CASSRREVNYGYTF.

The V call is TRBV19, the J call TRBJ1-3; the D gene is possibly TRBD1 (5 bases). This CDR3 spans 15 amino acids. CDR1 and CDR2 from the germline V gene are LNHDA and SQIVND (reference sequence). V lost 4 bases and J lost 2, with 12 bases in between. The CDR3 DNA is TGTGCCAGTAGTAATTTCAGGGCGGCTGGAAACACCATATATTTT. Amino acid sequence: CASSNFRAAGNTIYF.

The CDR3 nucleotides are TGTGCCAGCAGAGGACAGGGCACTGAAGCTTTCTTT. Protein product: CASRGQGTEAFF. The chain recombines TRBV7-2 with TRBJ1-1, with 8 bases fitting TRBD1. With V trimmed by 6 bases and J by 4 bases, 1 base remained unmatched. The germline V gene encodes CDR1 SGHTA and CDR2 FQGNSA. The CDR3 loop spans 12 amino acids.

This chain links TRBV6-2 or TRBV6-3 with TRBJ1-1; D remains ambiguous. Germline CDR1 MNHEY, CDR2 SVGEGT. Trimming pared 2 bases from V and 5 bases from J, leaving 6 bases between. The CDR3 extends over 12 amino acids. The CDR3 loop reads CASSYRVTEAFF. CDR3 in DNA: TGTGCCAGCAGTTACAGGGTAACTGAAGCTTTCTTT.

The gene calls are TRBV7-9 and TRBJ1-1; TRBD1 agrees at 12 bases. With 5 bases clipped from V and 3 bases from J, the junction kept 7 bases outside the gene matches. CDR1 is SEHNR and CDR2 is FQNEAQ in the germline V gene (reference sequence). This CDR3 is 16 amino acids long. CDR3 nucleotide sequence: TGTGCCAGCAGCCGACCCCGGGACAGGGGGCACACTGAAGCTTTCTTT. This encodes CASSRPRDRGHTEAFF.

This clone turned up a few times. V gene TRBV30 combines with J gene TRBJ1-6; TRBD1 aligns across 8 bases. The germline V gene has CDR1 GTSNPN and CDR2 SVGIG (reference sequence). The CDR3 covers 15 residues. The trim removed 5 bases at V and 10 bases at J, leaving 13 bases unmatched. CDR3 bases: TGTGCCTGGGGCGGGAGACAGGGGATCGAATCACCCCTCCACTTT. Translation gives CAWGGRQGIESPLHF.

V gene TRBV2 combines with J gene TRBJ1-6; D gene unclear. The CDR3 sequence is 15 residues long. V gave up 2 bases and J gave up 8 bases, with 13 bases separating them. Germline values: CDR1 SNHLY, CDR2 FYNNEI. The CDR3 region is CASSESTAGYSPLHF. DNA of the CDR3: TGTGCCAGCAGTGAATCGACCGCAGGTTATTCACCCCTCCACTTT.

J is TRBJ2-3 and V is TRBV19; the D call may be TRBD1 or TRBD2 (6 bases each). This CDR3 contains 16 residues. Trimming removed 6 bases at V and 1 base at J, with 17 bases between. Germline CDR1 LNHDA, CDR2 SQIVND (reference sequence). As DNA, the CDR3 is TGTGCCAGTAGCCCTTTGAGGGGGGCGCGCACAGATACGCAGTATTTT. Translation gives CASSPLRGARTDTQYF.

This clone was detected only a few times. J is TRBJ1-1 and V is TRBV2; D is uncertain. V dropped 2 bases and J dropped 4 bases, with 8 bases sitting between them. The CDR3 spans 13 residues. The germline V gene has CDR1 SNHLY and CDR2 FYNNEI. DNA of the CDR3: TGTGCCAGCAGTGAACACAGCGGCACTGAAGCTTTCTTT. Translated, it gives CASSEHSGTEAFF. Combining the CDR3 with reference TRBV2 and TRBJ1-1 gives the whole variable domain EPEVTQTPSHQVTQMGQEVILRCVPISNHLYFYWYRQILGQKVEFLVSFYNNEISEKSEIFDDQFSVERPDGSNFTLKIRSTKLEDSAMYFCASSEHSGTEAFFGQGTRLTVV.

The chain uses TRBV13 and TRBJ1-2, with 8 bases matching TRBD1. This CDR3 has 14 residues. In germline, CDR1 is PRHDT, CDR2 FYEKMQ (reference sequence). With 4 bases clipped from V and 2 bases from J, the junction kept 3 bases outside the gene matches. Here the CDR3 DNA reads TGTGCCAGCAGCTCGAACAGGGGGAACTATGGCTACACCTTC. Its protein product is CASSSNRGNYGYTF.